This T cell receptor beta chain was documented in a study of T cell responses to AZD1222 COVID-19 vaccine. Whole-study results and caveats: In the spike-specific TCR repertoire, nearly half reportedly target unmutated variant regions. Spike as a whole was targeted by vaccine-associated CD4 TCRs, dominant at 160-218 and 743-854. The repertoires were collected only after the peak T cell response.

In germline, CDR1 is SGHNT, CDR2 YYREEE (reference sequence). Deletions cut 1 base from V and 4 bases from J, with 11 bases between. The CDR3 consists of 14 residues. Produced via immunoSEQ multiplex PCR; TCRdb's table is partial and in-frame only. This repertoire shows 84,000 or so clones, approximately 88% found once; its top ten account for about 5%. As regards this clone: Its cognate antigen is unknown.

The sample was peripheral blood, taken on day 0 of MenACWY control vaccination. The source is an adult in good health. The chain links TRBV5-4 to TRBJ1-2; D unclear. CDR3 sequence reads: CASSLWESPYGYTF. The DNA for the CDR3 is TGTGCCAGCAGCTTGTGGGAGTCCCCCTATGGCTACACCTTC.